One and the same sample provided the 16 T cell receptor beta chains below, sequenced in a study of blood T cell repertoires in COVID-19. The protocol was immunoSEQ multiplex PCR, while the TCRdb copy is restricted to in-frame clones and leaves out a portion. The data show roughly 250,000 clones, with more than 65% seen just once and under 4.5% held by the top ten. Sequencing was done on a sample of peripheral blood. Source of these receptors: a woman between 40 and 50 years old with active or convalescent COVID-19.

This clone was seen a single time. The genes are TRBV7-3 and TRBJ1-1; TRBD1 might be the D (5 bases). This CDR3 is 13 amino acids long. Germline V gene data show CDR1 as SGHTA and CDR2 as FQGTGA. Trimming removed 5 bases at V and 3 bases at J, with 10 bases between. The CDR3 region is CASSIGTDTEAFF. The CDR3 DNA is TGTGCCAGCAGCATTGGGACTGACACTGAAGCTTTCTTT.

V is TRBV6-5 and J is TRBJ1-1, with D uncertain. CDR3 size: 13 residues. CDR1 MNHEY and CDR2 SVGAGI come from the germline V gene. V was pared by 6 bases and J by 6 bases, with 14 bases between. This chain's CDR3 is CASRSAGWPEAFF. CDR3 coding DNA: TGTGCCAGCAGGAGCGCCGGTTGGCCTGAAGCTTTCTTT.

This clone was detected only once. The gene calls are TRBV29-1 and TRBJ1-2; a possible D gene is TRBD1 (5 bases). Trimming took 2 bases from V and 7 from J, leaving 17 bases between them. CDR3 length: 14 amino acids. Germline CDR1 reads SQVTM; CDR2 reads ANQGSEA. The CDR3 region is CSVETGGRTGGYTF. The CDR3 bases are TGCAGCGTTGAAACCGGGGGAAGAACTGGTGGCTACACCTTC.

The chain uses TRBV23-1 and TRBJ2-1; 11 bases are a match to TRBD1. TRBV23-1 counts as an open reading frame of uncertain function. The CDR3 is 17 residues long. The J segment lost 7 bases and the V segment lost 1 base, leaving 9 bases of the junction unmatched. The CDR3 nucleotides read TGCGCCAGCAGTCAATATGATAAGGGACAGGGGGAAAATGAGCAGTTCTTC. This gives the protein CASSQYDKGQGENEQFF.

This chain uses TRBV7-8 with TRBJ2-7; TRBD2 matches 11 bases. This CDR3 is 15 amino acids long. Germline-derived CDR1 and CDR2 are SGHVS and FQNEAQ. Trimming removed 4 bases from V and 0 bases from J; junction bases left unmatched: 2. The CDR3 coding sequence is TGTGCCAGCAGCTATACTAGCGGGAGCTCCTACGAGCAGTACGTC. It encodes CASSYTSGSSYEQYV.

In nucleotides, the CDR3 is TGTGCCAGCAGTTCACGTAGGACAGCAAACTATGGCTACACCTTC. This translates into CASSSRRTANYGYTF. The rearrangement uses TRBV6-5 and TRBJ1-2, with D perhaps TRBD1 (6 bases). Germline V gives CDR1 MNHEY, CDR2 SVGAGI. The CDR3 has 15 amino acids. Trimming pared 4 bases from V and 2 bases from J, leaving 14 bases between.

The gene calls are TRBV6-5 and TRBJ1-1; TRBD1 is a possible D gene (5 bases). The V gene lost 7 bases and the J gene lost 9 bases, with 18 bases spanning the gap. The V gene's germline CDR1 is MNHEY and CDR2 SVGAGI. The CDR3 runs to 13 residues. The CDR3 sequence: CASITEGAPQAFF. In nucleotides, the CDR3 is TGTGCCAGCATCACAGAAGGGGCACCCCAAGCTTTCTTT.

The chain links TRBV7-2 to TRBJ2-2; 9 bases are a match to TRBD2. The germline gives CDR1 SGHTA, CDR2 FQGNSA. This CDR3 region has 17 residues. Trimming took 2 bases from V and 4 from J; bases not matched to a gene: 8. CDR3 amino acids: CASSLMRGGRGTGELFF. The CDR3 bases are TGTGCCAGCAGCTTAATGCGGGGGGGAAGGGGCACCGGGGAGCTGTTTTTT.

J is TRBJ1-3 and V is TRBV19; the match to TRBD1 covers 7 bases. Germline-derived CDR1 and CDR2 are LNHDA and SQIVND (reference sequence). This CDR3 has 15 amino acids. With 5 bases clipped from V and 0 bases from J, the junction kept 4 bases outside the gene matches. This CDR3 is CASSFRQGSGNTIYF. In DNA form, the CDR3 reads TGTGCCAGTAGTTTCCGACAGGGCTCTGGAAACACCATATATTTT.

The rearrangement links TRBV5-1 to TRBJ2-1; 7 nucleotides agree with TRBD1. J was trimmed by 3 bases and V by 3 bases; bases with no gene match: 12. Germline V CDR1 and CDR2: SGHRS, YFSETQ. This CDR3 has 17 residues. CDR3 sequence: CASSSFLQGRGYNEQFF. The CDR3, as DNA: TGCGCCAGCAGCTCCTTCTTACAGGGGAGAGGCTACAATGAGCAGTTCTTC.

This clone has just a few counts. Other DNA sequences in the sample encode the same CDR3. J is TRBJ1-5 and V is TRBV4-2; no clear D. The V gene's germline CDR1 is LGHNA and CDR2 YNFKEQ. V was cut by 0 bases and J by 0 bases, with 6 bases left in between. The CDR3 is 15 amino acids. CDR3 residues: CASSQDRVSNQPQHF. The CDR3, as DNA: TGTGCCAGCAGCCAAGATCGGGTTAGCAATCAGCCCCAGCATTTT.

The sample holds a few counts of this clone. The CDR3 protein is CASSVGAQPLRGTAANEQFF. CDR3 bases: TGTGCCAGCAGCGTAGGGGCTCAGCCCCTTAGGGGGACGGCTGCCAATGAGCAGTTCTTC. The chain employs TRBV9 and TRBJ2-1, with D possibly TRBD1 on 6 matching bases. V was shortened by 0 bases and J by 6 bases, with 28 bases between the two germline ends. This CDR3 comprises 20 residues. In germline, CDR1 is SGDLS, CDR2 YYNGEE. Variable domain in full (rest from reference TRBV9 and TRBJ2-1): DSGVTQTPKHLITATGQRVTLRCSPRSGDLSVYWYQQSLDQGLQFLIQYYNGEERAKGNILERFSAQQFPDLHSELNLSSLELGDSALYFCASSVGAQPLRGTAANEQFFGPGTRLTVL.

The chain recombines TRBV10-1 with TRBJ2-3; no clear D gene. Deletions cut 3 bases from V and 4 bases from J, with 8 bases between. The length of the CDR3 is 13 residues. Germline-derived CDR1 and CDR2 are WNHNN and SYGVQD (reference sequence). For the CDR3, the DNA is TGCGCCAGCAGTGATTGGGCATCAGATACGCAGTATTTT. As protein: CASSDWASDTQYF.

The chain joins TRBV5-6 to TRBJ1-1, with D unclear. Trimming took off 3 bases at V and 6 bases at J, with 15 bases between the two ends. From germline, CDR1 is SGHDT and CDR2 YYEEEE. The CDR3 is 14 residues long. The CDR3 sequence: CASSYLRGRPEAFF. The CDR3 coding sequence is TGTGCCAGCAGCTATTTAAGAGGGAGGCCTGAAGCTTTCTTT.

This clone appeared many times. The chain has TRBV6-6 and TRBJ2-2; no clear D gene. Looked up from germline, CDR1 is MNHNY and CDR2 is SVGAGI (reference sequence). The CDR3 is made up of 12 amino acids. V was shortened by 3 bases and J by 5 bases, with 4 bases between the two germline ends. The CDR3 sequence: CASSYETGELFF. The CDR3 DNA sequence: TGTGCCAGCAGTTATGAGACCGGGGAGCTGTTTTTT.

In the case of this clone: The sample has other DNA sequences that encode this CDR3 too. The rearrangement joins TRBV18 to TRBJ1-1, with TRBD1 identical over 10 bases. Germline loops: CDR1 KGHSH, CDR2 LQKENI. V lost 3 bases, J lost 0 bases, and 1 base stayed unmatched. This CDR3 contains 15 residues. CDR3 nucleotide sequence: TGTGCCAGCTCACCGGGACAGGGGATGAACACTGAAGCTTTCTTT. Translating it yields CASSPGQGMNTEAFF.